This TCR beta chain came from a study of identifying expanded T cells in peripheral blood. Libraries were prepared by immunoSEQ multiplex PCR; TCRdb keeps only in-frame clonotypes and omits some of them. The sample includes 97,000 or so clones, around 88% of them seen just once. CDR3 length equals 15 residues. Trimming removed 1 base at V and 0 bases at J, with 9 bases between. Germline V gives CDR1 LNHNV, CDR2 YYDKDF (reference sequence). The rearrangement uses TRBV15 and TRBJ1-1; D ambiguous. The TCR comes from a person aged 18 to 75 in good health. The material sequenced was blood. The CDR3 nucleotides read TGTGCCACCAGCAGAGGGACCTTCATGAACACTGAAGCTTTCTTT. Its translation: CATSRGTFMNTEAFF. The full variable domain, completed using reference TRBV15 and TRBJ1-1, is DAMVIQNPRYQVTQFGKPVTLSCSQTLNHNVMYWYQQKSSQAPKLLFHYYDKDFNNEADTPDNFQSRRPNTSFCFLDIRSPGLGDTAMYLCATSRGTFMNTEAFFGQGTRLTVV.